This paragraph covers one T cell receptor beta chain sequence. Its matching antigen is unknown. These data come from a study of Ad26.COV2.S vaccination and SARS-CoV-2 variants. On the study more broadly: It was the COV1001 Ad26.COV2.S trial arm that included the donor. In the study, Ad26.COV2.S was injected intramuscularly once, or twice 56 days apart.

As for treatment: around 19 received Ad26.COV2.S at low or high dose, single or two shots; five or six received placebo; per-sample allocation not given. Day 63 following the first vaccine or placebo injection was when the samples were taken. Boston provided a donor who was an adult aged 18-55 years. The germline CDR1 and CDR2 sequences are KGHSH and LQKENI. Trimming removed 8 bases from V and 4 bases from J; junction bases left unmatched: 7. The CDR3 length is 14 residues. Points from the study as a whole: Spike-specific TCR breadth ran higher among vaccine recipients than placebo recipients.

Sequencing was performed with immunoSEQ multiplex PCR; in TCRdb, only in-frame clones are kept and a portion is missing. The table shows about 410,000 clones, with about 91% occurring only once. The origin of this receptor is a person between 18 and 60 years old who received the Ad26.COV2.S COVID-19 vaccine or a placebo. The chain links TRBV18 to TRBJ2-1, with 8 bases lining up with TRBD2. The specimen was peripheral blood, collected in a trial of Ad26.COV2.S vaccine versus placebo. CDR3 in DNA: TGTGCCAGCGGCAGGAGCGGGGGATACAATGAGCAGTTCTTC. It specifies CASGRSGGYNEQFF.